This TCR beta chain was sequenced in a study of siplizumab effects on memory and regulatory T cells. Notes on the study in general: The alloresponse seemed to draw substantially on naive T cells, which appeared more diverse than memory cells. Suppressive function of proliferating Tregs from siplizumab cultures was not confirmed.

As for this clone: The target antigen is unknown.

It was about 100,000 TCR templates that were assayed per sample. Repertoires were generated with immunoSEQ multiplex PCR, while TCRdb's copy carries only in-frame clones and drops some. The sample lists 75,000 to 100,000 clones; 85% to 95% were seen once. V was trimmed by 0 bases and J by 3 bases, leaving 9 bases between them. CDR3 length: 14 residues. The germline V gene has CDR1 SGDLS and CDR2 YYNGEE. Sequenced material: non-Treg CD4+ T cells sorted from blood. The receptor's source is a human donor in good health. J is TRBJ2-5 and V is TRBV9, with a weak D call TRBD2 (5 bases). CDR3 region: CASSVVGDEETQYF. The CDR3 DNA is TGTGCCAGCAGCGTAGTGGGAGACGAAGAGACCCAGTACTTC.